The subject of this entry is one TCR beta chain. Its target is not known. The data originate from a study of OX40 agonist ivuxolimab in advanced cancers. Overall study: In this trial design, patients received ivuxolimab intravenously at 0.01 to 10 mg/kg every 2 weeks.

The table came from immunoSEQ multiplex PCR; TCRdb's copy has only in-frame clones and leaves some out. The sample has roughly 80,000 clones, approximately 84% seen once. J gave up 2 bases and V 4 bases, and 7 bases lay outside the gene matches. Germline-derived CDR1 and CDR2 are SGHDN and FVKESK. This CDR3 has 15 amino acids. Notes on the study in general: No determination was made of the antigen specificity of the expanded peripheral T cells. CD4+ and CD8+ blood T cells expanded clonally by week 6 at 0.1 to 3.0 mg/kg.

The input for sequencing was CD4+ or CD8+ T cells sorted from blood, taken in a trial of the OX40 agonist ivuxolimab. The J gene is TRBJ1-1, the V gene TRBV14; 7 bases line up with TRBD1. This receptor was obtained from an adult with an advanced solid tumor such as melanoma, head and neck, liver or kidney cancer. CDR3 loop: CASSLRTGPNTEAFF. CDR3 nucleotides: TGTGCCAGCAGCCTTAGGACAGGACCTAACACTGAAGCTTTCTTT. Full variable domain (remainder filled in from reference TRBV14 and TRBJ1-1): EAGVTQFPSHSVIEKGQTVTLRCDPISGHDNLYWYRRVMGKEIKFLLHFVKESKQDESGMPNNRFLAERTGGTYSTLKVQPAELEDSGVYFCASSLRTGPNTEAFFGQGTRLTVV.